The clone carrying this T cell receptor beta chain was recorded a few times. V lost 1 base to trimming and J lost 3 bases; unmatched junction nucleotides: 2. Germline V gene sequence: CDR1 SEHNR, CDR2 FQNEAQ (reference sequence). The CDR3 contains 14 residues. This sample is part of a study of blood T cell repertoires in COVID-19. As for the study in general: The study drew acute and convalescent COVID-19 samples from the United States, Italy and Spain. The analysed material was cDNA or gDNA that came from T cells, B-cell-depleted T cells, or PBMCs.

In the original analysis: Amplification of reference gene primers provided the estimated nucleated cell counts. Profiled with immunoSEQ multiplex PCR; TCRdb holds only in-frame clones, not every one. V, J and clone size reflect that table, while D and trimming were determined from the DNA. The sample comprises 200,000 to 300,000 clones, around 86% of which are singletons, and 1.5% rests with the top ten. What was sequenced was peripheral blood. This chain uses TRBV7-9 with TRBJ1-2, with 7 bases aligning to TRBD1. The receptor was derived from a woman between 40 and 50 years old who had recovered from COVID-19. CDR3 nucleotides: TGTGCCAGCAGCTTAGTGGGGACAGACTATGGCTACACCTTC. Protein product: CASSLVGTDYGYTF.